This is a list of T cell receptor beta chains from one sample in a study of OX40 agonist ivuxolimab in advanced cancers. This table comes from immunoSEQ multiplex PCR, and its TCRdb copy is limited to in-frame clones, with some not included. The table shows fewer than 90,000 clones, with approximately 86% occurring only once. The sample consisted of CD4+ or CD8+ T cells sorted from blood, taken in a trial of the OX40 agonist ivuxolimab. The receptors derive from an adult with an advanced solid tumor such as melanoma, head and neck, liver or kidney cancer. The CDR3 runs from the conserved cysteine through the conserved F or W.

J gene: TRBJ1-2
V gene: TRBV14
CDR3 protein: CASSQGGAGAGKGYTF

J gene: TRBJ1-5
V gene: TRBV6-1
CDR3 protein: CASRQLNVPPQHF

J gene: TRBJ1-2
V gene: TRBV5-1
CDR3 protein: CASSLDPGTGIYGYTF

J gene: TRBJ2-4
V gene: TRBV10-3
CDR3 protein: CAISEVAQNIQYF

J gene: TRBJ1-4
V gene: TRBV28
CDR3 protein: CASTSGGSYEKLFF

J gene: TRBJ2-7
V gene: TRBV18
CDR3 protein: CASSPSGTGGFEQYF

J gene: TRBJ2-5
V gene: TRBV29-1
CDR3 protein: CSAEDNQETQYF

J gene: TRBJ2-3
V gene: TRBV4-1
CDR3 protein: CASSQDYGTVVDF

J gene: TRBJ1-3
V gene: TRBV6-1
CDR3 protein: CASSEPLSFSGNTIYF

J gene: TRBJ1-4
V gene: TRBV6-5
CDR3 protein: CASSYEGQNNEKLFF

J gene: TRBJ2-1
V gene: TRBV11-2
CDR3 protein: CASSYSMSNEQFF

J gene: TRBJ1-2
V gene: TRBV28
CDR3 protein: CASSRPGQGGYTF

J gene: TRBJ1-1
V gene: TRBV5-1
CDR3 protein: CASSLASRATEAFF

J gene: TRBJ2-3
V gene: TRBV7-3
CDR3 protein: CASSLRGGASTDTQYF

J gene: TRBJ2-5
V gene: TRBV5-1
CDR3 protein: CASSFLPPSGAGETQYF

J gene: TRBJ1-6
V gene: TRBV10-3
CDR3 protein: CAISKFLGQNSPLHF

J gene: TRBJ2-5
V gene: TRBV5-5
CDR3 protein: CASSLGTGGNQETQYF

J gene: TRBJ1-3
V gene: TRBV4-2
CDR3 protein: CASSQGQGENTIYF

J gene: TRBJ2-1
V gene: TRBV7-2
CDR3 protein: CASSRTSGADEQFF

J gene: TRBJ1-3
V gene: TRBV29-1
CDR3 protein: CSVEDIYSSGNTIYF